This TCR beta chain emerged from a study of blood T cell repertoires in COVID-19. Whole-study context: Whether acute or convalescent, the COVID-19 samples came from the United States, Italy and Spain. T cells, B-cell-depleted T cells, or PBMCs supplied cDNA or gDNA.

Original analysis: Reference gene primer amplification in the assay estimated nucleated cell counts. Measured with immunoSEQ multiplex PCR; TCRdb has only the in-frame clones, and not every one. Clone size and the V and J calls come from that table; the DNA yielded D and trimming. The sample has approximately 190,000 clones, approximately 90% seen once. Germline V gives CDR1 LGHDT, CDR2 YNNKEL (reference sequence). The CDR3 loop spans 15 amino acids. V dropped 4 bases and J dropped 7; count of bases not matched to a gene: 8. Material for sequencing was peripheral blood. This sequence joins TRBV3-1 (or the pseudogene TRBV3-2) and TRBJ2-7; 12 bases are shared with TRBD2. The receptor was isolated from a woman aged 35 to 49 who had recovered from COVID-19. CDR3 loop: CASSPLAGGPGEQYF. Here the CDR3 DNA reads TGTGCCAGCAGCCCTCTAGCGGGAGGGCCGGGGGAGCAGTACTTC.